The clone carrying this T cell receptor beta chain has a single count. Sequencing used immunoSEQ multiplex PCR; TCRdb keeps in-frame clones, though not all of them. The sample yields 65,000 to 95,000 clones, about 90% seen once. This specimen comes from a study of control samples from healthy donors and cancer patients. The CDR3 loop spans 12 amino acids. The germline gives CDR1 SGHAT, CDR2 FQNNGV. V was clipped by 3 bases and J by 6 bases, with 9 bases between them. The chain links TRBV11-2 to TRBJ2-7; unclear D gene. The sample taken for sequencing was blood. This clonotype was sampled from a man aged 50 or older in good health. The CDR3 reads CASSFSATEQYF. The CDR3 DNA is TGTGCCAGCAGCTTCTCGGCGACCGAGCAGTACTTC.